Following are 26 T cell receptor beta chains from one sample sequenced in a study of blood T cell repertoires in COVID-19. This table comes from immunoSEQ multiplex PCR, and its TCRdb copy is limited to in-frame clones, with some not included. The sample records about 300,000 clones, about 86% being singletons. Sequenced material: peripheral blood. The receptors derive from a woman aged 45 to 65 with acute or convalescent COVID-19.

The chain is built from TRBV9 and TRBJ2-1, with TRBD2 matching 9 bases. The germline CDR1 and CDR2 sequences are SGDLS and YYNGEE. V shed 3 bases and J 2 bases; nucleotides not matched to a gene: 6. The CDR3 has 16 residues. The CDR3 is CASSARAGGTYNEQFF. In nucleotides, the CDR3 is TGTGCCAGCAGCGCAAGAGCGGGAGGCACCTACAATGAGCAGTTCTTC.

This clone was seen a few times. This chain uses TRBV19 with TRBJ2-7, with TRBD2 matching 7 bases. J gave up 5 bases and V 3 bases, and 13 bases lay outside the gene matches. The CDR3 is 16 amino acids. CDR1 is LNHDA and CDR2 is SQIVND in the germline V gene (reference sequence). In DNA form, the CDR3 reads TGTGCCAGTAGTATGGCGTCCGCGGGAGCGCTCGACGAGCAGTACTTC. Protein: CASSMASAGALDEQYF.

The gene calls are TRBV5-8 and TRBJ2-7, with D possibly TRBD2 on 5 matching bases. With 3 bases removed from V and 7 bases from J, the gap between germline ends came to 17 bases. Germline values: CDR1 SGHTS, CDR2 YDEGEE. The CDR3 consists of 14 residues. CDR3 DNA: TGTGCCAGCAGCTACCCGGGCCCCGGCGGGGAGCAGTACTTC. Protein: CASSYPGPGGEQYF.

The V gene is TRBV19, the J gene TRBJ1-4; tentatively, D is TRBD1 (5 bases). Germline values: CDR1 LNHDA, CDR2 SQIVND (reference sequence). The CDR3 contains 16 residues. Trimming removed 1 base from V and 3 bases from J, with 12 bases in between. Here the CDR3 DNA reads TGTGCCAGTAGTATAGTAAGGAGGGGACCTAATGAAAAACTGTTTTTT. Its translation is CASSIVRRGPNEKLFF.

The gene calls are TRBV29-1 and TRBJ1-3, with 9 bases aligning to TRBD1. The V gene end was trimmed by 6 bases and the J gene end by 0 bases; junction bases not matched to a gene: 9. Per the germline V gene, CDR1 is SQVTM and CDR2 is ANQGSEA. The length of the CDR3 is 16 residues. In DNA, the CDR3 is TGCAGCGTCGTCCCGGCGGGACAGGGCTCTGGAAACACCATATATTTT. Protein product: CSVVPAGQGSGNTIYF.

V usage is TRBV5-1 and J usage is TRBJ2-4; D is possibly TRBD2 (5 bases). The CDR3 loop spans 14 amino acids. The V gene's germline CDR1 is SGHRS and CDR2 YFSETQ. Trimming shortened V by 0 bases and J by 9 bases, and 13 bases separated the two germline ends. The CDR3 here is CASSLAGDLGIQYF. For the CDR3, the DNA is TGCGCCAGCAGCTTGGCCGGGGATTTAGGCATTCAGTACTTC. Variable domain in full (rest from reference TRBV5-1 and TRBJ2-4): KAGVTQTPRYLIKTRGQQVTLSCSPISGHRSVSWYQQTPGQGLQFLFEYFSETQRNKGNFPGRFSGRQFSNSRSEMNVSTLELGDSALYLCASSLAGDLGIQYFGAGTRLSVL.

The gene calls are TRBV19 and TRBJ1-1, with D possibly TRBD1 on 6 matching bases. Germline V CDR1 and CDR2: LNHDA, SQIVND (reference sequence). The CDR3 is 14 amino acids. The germline V and J ends were trimmed by 5 bases and 6 bases, with 16 bases remaining between them. The CDR3 bases are TGTGCCAGTAGTCAGAGACACAGGGCCCCTGAAGCTTTCTTT. Translated, it gives CASSQRHRAPEAFF.

The DNA for the CDR3 is TGTGCCAGCAGCCTAGACACCGGGACAGGAAAGCAGTATTTT. Amino acid sequence: CASSLDTGTGKQYF. The chain links TRBV3-1 (or the pseudogene TRBV3-2) to TRBJ2-3; 8 bases map to TRBD1. Germline CDR1 and CDR2: LGHDT and YNNKEL (reference sequence). J lost 11 bases, V lost 4 bases, and 11 bases had no gene match. This CDR3 is 14 amino acids long.

This clone was seen once. The chain links TRBV7-9 to TRBJ2-3, with 11 positions matching TRBD2. Germline V gene data show CDR1 as SEHNR and CDR2 as FQNEAQ (reference sequence). The junction had 6 bases not matched to a gene; V was cut back by 4 bases and J by 0 bases. CDR3 length: 17 residues. The CDR3 protein is CASSSPGTSGSTDTQYF. Written as DNA, the CDR3 is TGTGCCAGCAGCTCCCCCGGGACTAGCGGCAGCACAGATACGCAGTATTTT.

This chain links TRBV14 with TRBJ1-2; D remains ambiguous. Between the trimmed V and J ends, which lost 4 bases and 5 bases, there was a span of 11 bases. Germline CDR1 SGHDN, CDR2 FVKESK. The CDR3 is 13 amino acids. The CDR3 DNA reads as TGTGCCAGCAGCCCTGCCAGGAAATATGGCTACACCTTC. It translates to CASSPARKYGYTF.

J is TRBJ1-1 and V is TRBV6-5; 8 bases align to TRBD1. J lost 4 bases, V lost 2 bases, and 6 bases had no gene match. CDR3 length equals 15 residues. Germline assignment: CDR1 MNHEY and CDR2 SVGAGI. The DNA for the CDR3 is TGTGCCAGCAGTTACCGGCAAACAGGGGGCACTGAAGCTTTCTTT. Protein product: CASSYRQTGGTEAFF.

The V and J genes are TRBV3-1 (or the pseudogene TRBV3-2) and TRBJ1-1, with a weak D call TRBD1 (5 bases). The CDR3 has 13 residues. Germline CDR1 and CDR2: LGHDT and YNNKEL (reference sequence). V lost 5 bases to trimming and J lost 6 bases, with 13 bases between them. CDR3 residues: CASSRGGDSEAFF. The CDR3 nucleotides read TGTGCCAGCAGCAGGGGAGGAGACTCTGAAGCTTTCTTT.

The chain links TRBV19 to TRBJ2-1, with 7 positions matching TRBD2. The CDR3 is made up of 16 amino acids. CDR1 and CDR2 from the germline V gene are LNHDA and SQIVND (reference sequence). V dropped 1 base and J dropped 6; count of bases not matched to a gene: 9. CDR3 in amino acids: CASSIVRLAGGNEQFF. For the CDR3, the DNA is TGTGCCAGTAGTATAGTCCGACTAGCTGGGGGCAATGAGCAGTTCTTC.

This chain connects TRBV6-2 or TRBV6-3 to TRBJ2-1; 13 positions match TRBD2. The junction had 6 bases not matched to a gene; V was cut back by 4 bases and J by 6 bases. CDR1 and CDR2 from the germline V gene are MNHEY and SVGEGT. The length of the CDR3 is 16 residues. CDR3 region: CASSFPRTSGSNEQFF. For the CDR3, the DNA is TGTGCCAGCAGTTTTCCTAGGACTAGCGGGAGCAATGAGCAGTTCTTC.

The CDR3 here is CASSLIAGGPDTQYF. The CDR3 nucleotides are TGTGCCAGCAGCCTGATAGCGGGAGGACCAGATACGCAGTATTTT. The genes are TRBV7-2 and TRBJ2-3; 10 bases are a match to TRBD2. Trimming cost V 5 bases and J 4 bases; bases outside gene matches: 6. Germline V gene sequence: CDR1 SGHTA, CDR2 FQGNSA. CDR3 length equals 15 residues.

The genes are TRBV11-2 and TRBJ1-1; D uncertain. The V gene lost 6 bases and the J gene lost 5 bases, with 13 bases spanning the gap. Germline V gene lookup returns CDR1 SGHAT and CDR2 FQNNGV. CDR3 length: 13 amino acids. Here the CDR3 reads CASSRGRETEAFF. The CDR3 DNA follows: TGTGCCAGCAGTCGAGGACGGGAAACTGAAGCTTTCTTT.

V usage is TRBV7-2 and J usage is TRBJ2-5; tentatively, D is TRBD1 (7 bases). This CDR3 contains 15 residues. V was cut by 2 bases and J by 4 bases, with 14 bases left in between. The germline V gene encodes CDR1 SGHTA and CDR2 FQGNSA. CDR3 DNA: TGTGCCAGCAGCTTATTCCGGCAGGGGGGAGAGACCCAGTACTTC. This codes for CASSLFRQGGETQYF.

This clone was seen only a few times. The chain is built from TRBV7-9 and TRBJ2-7; TRBD1 aligns across 7 bases. CDR3 size: 14 residues. V trimming: 5 bases; J trimming: 3 bases; junction bases outside the gene matches: 7. Germline CDR1 SEHNR, CDR2 FQNEAQ (reference sequence). CDR3 in amino acids: CASSPSTGDYEQYF. DNA of the CDR3: TGTGCCAGCAGCCCATCCACAGGGGACTACGAGCAGTACTTC.

This chain joins TRBV11-2 and TRBJ2-5; TRBD1 aligns across 7 bases. The CDR3 has 15 amino acids. Germline trimming cut 5 bases from V and 2 bases from J; bases unmatched to any gene: 8. Germline V gene lookup returns CDR1 SGHAT and CDR2 FQNNGV. The CDR3 loop reads CASSRTGTVQETQYF. The CDR3 DNA follows: TGTGCCAGCAGCAGAACCGGGACAGTACAAGAGACCCAGTACTTC.

The V and J genes are TRBV3-1 (or the pseudogene TRBV3-2) and TRBJ1-1; D gene uncertain. The CDR3 consists of 15 residues. Germline loops: CDR1 LGHDT, CDR2 YNNKEL (reference sequence). Trimming cost V 1 base and J 0 bases, with 9 bases left between them. The CDR3 DNA sequence: TGTGCCAGCAGCCAAGCCCCGGGGATGAACACTGAAGCTTTCTTT. Translated, it gives CASSQAPGMNTEAFF.

The sample holds many counts of this clone. The chain joins TRBV12-3 or TRBV12-4 to TRBJ2-7; possible D gene TRBD1, 5 bases. V gave up 1 base and J gave up 2 bases, with 6 bases separating them. This CDR3 is 13 amino acids long. The CDR3 DNA follows: TGTGCCAGCAGTTTAGGACAGACCTACGAGCAGTACTTC. It is translated as CASSLGQTYEQYF.

This chain links TRBV6-5 with TRBJ1-5; 8 bases are a match to TRBD1. The CDR3 length is 15 residues. Germline CDR1 and CDR2: MNHEY and SVGAGI. Germline trimming cut 6 bases from V and 2 bases from J; bases unmatched to any gene: 6. The CDR3 loop is CASRATGVGNQPQHF. The CDR3 nucleotides read TGTGCCAGCAGAGCGACAGGGGTGGGCAATCAGCCCCAGCATTTT.

V gene TRBV2 combines with J gene TRBJ1-4; D is unclear. Germline CDR1 is SNHLY and CDR2 is FYNNEI. The CDR3 spans 13 residues. V was pared by 0 bases and J by 7 bases, with 6 bases between. CDR3 in DNA: TGTGCCAGCAGTGAAGCTCAGGCTGAAAAACTGTTTTTT. Residues: CASSEAQAEKLFF.

This clone was detected once. The chain carries TRBV5-1 and TRBJ2-5; 9 bases map to TRBD2. Losses at the gene ends were 2 bases for V and 2 bases for J; bases not matched to a gene: 4. Per germline, CDR1 SGHRS and CDR2 YFSETQ. The CDR3 has 15 residues. The CDR3 protein is CASSFAGGPQETQYF. Here the CDR3 DNA reads TGCGCCAGCAGCTTCGCGGGGGGGCCACAAGAGACCCAGTACTTC.

The gene calls are TRBV10-3 and TRBJ2-1, with D perhaps TRBD2 (6 bases). CDR1 is ENHRY, CDR2 SYGVKD, per germline. Trimming left V 6 bases short and J 5 bases short, with 14 bases between. The CDR3 length is 14 residues. CDR3 in amino acids: CAIRAGRNNNEQFF. Here the CDR3 DNA reads TGTGCCATCAGGGCGGGACGAAACAACAATGAGCAGTTCTTC.

This clone has just one count. V is TRBV27 and J is TRBJ1-4, with TRBD1 matching 8 bases. This CDR3 has 15 amino acids. Germline CDR1 MNHEY, CDR2 SMNVEV (reference sequence). The J segment lost 2 bases and the V segment lost 7 bases, leaving 6 bases of the junction unmatched. The CDR3 DNA follows: TGTGCCAGCAACCACAGGGGGACGACTAATGAAAAACTGTTTTTT. This sequence encodes CASNHRGTTNEKLFF. Using reference TRBV27 and TRBJ1-4 for the parts outside the CDR3, the full variable domain is EAQVTQNPRYLITVTGKKLTVTCSQNMNHEYMSWYRQDPGLGLRQIYYSMNVEVTDKGDVPEGYKVSRKEKRNFPLILESPSPNQTSLYFCASNHRGTTNEKLFFGSGTQLSVL.